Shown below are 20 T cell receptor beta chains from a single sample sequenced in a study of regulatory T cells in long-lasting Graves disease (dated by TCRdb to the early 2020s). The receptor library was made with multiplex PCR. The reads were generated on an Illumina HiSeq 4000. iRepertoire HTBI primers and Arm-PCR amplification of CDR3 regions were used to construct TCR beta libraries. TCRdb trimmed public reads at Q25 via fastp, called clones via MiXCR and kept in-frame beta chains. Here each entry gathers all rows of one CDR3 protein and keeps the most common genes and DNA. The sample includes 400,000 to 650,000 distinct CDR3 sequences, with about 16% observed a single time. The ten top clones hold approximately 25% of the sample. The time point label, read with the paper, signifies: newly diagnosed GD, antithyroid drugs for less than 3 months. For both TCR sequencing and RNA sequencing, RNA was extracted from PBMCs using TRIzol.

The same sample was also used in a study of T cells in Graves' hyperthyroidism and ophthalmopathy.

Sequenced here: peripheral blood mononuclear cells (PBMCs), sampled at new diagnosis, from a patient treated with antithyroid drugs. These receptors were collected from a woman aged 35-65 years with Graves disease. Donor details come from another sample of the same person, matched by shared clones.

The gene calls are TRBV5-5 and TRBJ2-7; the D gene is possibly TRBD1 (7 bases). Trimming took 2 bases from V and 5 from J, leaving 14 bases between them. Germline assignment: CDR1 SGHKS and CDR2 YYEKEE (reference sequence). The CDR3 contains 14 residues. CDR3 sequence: CASSFRGAFDEQYF. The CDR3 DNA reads TGTGCCAGCAGCTTCAGGGGGGCATTTGACGAGCAGTACTTC.

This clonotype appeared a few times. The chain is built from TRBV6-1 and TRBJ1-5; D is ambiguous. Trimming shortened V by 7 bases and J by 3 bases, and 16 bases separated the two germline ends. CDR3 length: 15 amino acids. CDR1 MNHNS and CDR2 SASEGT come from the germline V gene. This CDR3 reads CASKVGGYDNQPQHF. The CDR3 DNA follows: TGTGCCAGCAAAGTCGGCGGCTACGACAATCAGCCCCAGCATTTT.

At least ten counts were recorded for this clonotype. Here the CDR3 DNA reads TGTGCCAGCAGAGACAGGGTGGGCACCGGGGAGCTGTTTTTT. Protein sequence: CASRDRVGTGELFF. The gene calls are TRBV2 and TRBJ2-2; 7 bases match TRBD1. CDR3 length: 14 residues. V shed 6 bases and J 4 bases; nucleotides not matched to a gene: 5. Per the germline V gene, CDR1 is SNHLY and CDR2 is FYNNEI.

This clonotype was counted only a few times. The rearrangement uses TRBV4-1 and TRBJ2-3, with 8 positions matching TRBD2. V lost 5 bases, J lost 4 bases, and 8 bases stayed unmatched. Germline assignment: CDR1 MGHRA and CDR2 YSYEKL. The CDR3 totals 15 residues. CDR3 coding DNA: TGCGCCAGCAGCGGATCGGGGGGGCTGGCAGATACGCAGTATTTT. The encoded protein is CASSGSGGLADTQYF.

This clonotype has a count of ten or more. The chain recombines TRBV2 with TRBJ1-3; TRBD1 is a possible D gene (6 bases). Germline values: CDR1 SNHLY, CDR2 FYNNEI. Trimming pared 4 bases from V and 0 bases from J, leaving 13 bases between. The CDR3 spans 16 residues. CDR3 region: CASSGDRLISGNTIYF. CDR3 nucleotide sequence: TGTGCCAGCAGTGGTGACAGGCTGATCTCTGGAAACACCATATATTTT.

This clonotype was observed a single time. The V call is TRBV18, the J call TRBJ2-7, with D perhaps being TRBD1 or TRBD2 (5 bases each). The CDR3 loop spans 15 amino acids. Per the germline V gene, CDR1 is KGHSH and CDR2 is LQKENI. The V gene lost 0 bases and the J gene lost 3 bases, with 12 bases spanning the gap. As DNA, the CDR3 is TGTGCCAGCTCACCACCGTTGGCGAGGGGCTACGAGCAGTACTTC. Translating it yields CASSPPLARGYEQYF.

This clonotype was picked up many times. The CDR3 DNA reads TGCGCCAGCAGCTTGTTCCCGGGGGGTGAGCAGTTCTTC. Protein sequence: CASSLFPGGEQFF. The chain joins TRBV5-1 to TRBJ2-1; 7 bases are shared with TRBD2. The CDR3 covers 13 residues. Germline V lookup: CDR1 SGHRS, CDR2 YFSETQ. Losses at the gene ends were 1 base for V and 9 bases for J; bases not matched to a gene: 4.

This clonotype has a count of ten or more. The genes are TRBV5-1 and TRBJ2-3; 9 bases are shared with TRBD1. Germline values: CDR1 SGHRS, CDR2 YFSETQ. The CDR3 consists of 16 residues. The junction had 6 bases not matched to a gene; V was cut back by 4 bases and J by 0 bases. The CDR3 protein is CASSPYGQGSTDTQYF. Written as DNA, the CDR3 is TGCGCCAGCAGCCCTTATGGACAGGGGAGCACAGATACGCAGTATTTT.

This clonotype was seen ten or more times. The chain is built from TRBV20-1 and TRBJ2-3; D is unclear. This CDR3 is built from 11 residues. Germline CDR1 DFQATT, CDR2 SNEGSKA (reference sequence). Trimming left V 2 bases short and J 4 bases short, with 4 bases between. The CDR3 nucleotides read TGCAGTGCTAGACATTCAGATACGCAGTATTTT. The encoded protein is CSARHSDTQYF.

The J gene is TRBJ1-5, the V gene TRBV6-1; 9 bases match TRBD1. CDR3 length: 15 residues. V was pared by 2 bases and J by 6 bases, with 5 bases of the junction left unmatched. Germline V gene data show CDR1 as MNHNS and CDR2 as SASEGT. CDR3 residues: CASSETDRGTQPQHF. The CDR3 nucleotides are TGTGCCAGCAGTGAAACCGACAGGGGGACTCAGCCCCAGCATTTT.

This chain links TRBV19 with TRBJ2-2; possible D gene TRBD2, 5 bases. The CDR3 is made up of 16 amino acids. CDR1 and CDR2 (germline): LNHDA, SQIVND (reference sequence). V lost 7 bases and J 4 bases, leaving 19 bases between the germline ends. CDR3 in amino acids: CASIPDGLRFTGELFF. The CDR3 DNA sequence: TGTGCCAGTATTCCTGACGGACTTCGCTTCACCGGGGAGCTGTTTTTT.

The CDR3 DNA follows: TGTGCCAGCAGTTATAGGAGGGCTGGAGCCTACGAGCAGTACTTC. This gives the protein CASSYRRAGAYEQYF. This chain links TRBV6-2 or TRBV6-3 with TRBJ2-7, with a possible D match to TRBD2 (6 bases). This CDR3 is built from 15 residues. Germline CDR1 is MNHEY and CDR2 is SVGEGT. With 3 bases removed from V and 2 bases from J, the gap between germline ends came to 14 bases.

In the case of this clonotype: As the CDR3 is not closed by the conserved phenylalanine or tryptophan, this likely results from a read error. The CDR3 is CARGTGGNEQFL. CDR3 sequence (DNA): TGTGCCCGGGGGACAGGGGGCAATGAGCAGTTCCTC. The V gene is TRBV30, the J gene TRBJ2-1; TRBD1 matches 11 bases. Germline trimming cut 8 bases from V and 6 bases from J; bases unmatched to any gene: 3. The germline gives CDR1 GTSNPN, CDR2 SVGIG (reference sequence). CDR3 length: 12 residues.

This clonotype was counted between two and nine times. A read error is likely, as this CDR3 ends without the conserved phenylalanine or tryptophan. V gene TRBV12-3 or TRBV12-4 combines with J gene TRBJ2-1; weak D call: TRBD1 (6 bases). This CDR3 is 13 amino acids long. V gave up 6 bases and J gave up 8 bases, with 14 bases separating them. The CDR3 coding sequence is TGTGCCAGCAGCCTCAACAGGGTTCATGAGCAGTTCCTC. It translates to CASSLNRVHEQFL.

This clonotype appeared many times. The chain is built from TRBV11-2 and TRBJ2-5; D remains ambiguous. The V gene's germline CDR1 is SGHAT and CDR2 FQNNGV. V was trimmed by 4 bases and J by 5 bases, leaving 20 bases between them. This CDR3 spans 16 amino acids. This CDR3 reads CASSSNGQIGVETQYF. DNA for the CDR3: TGTGCCAGCAGCTCAAATGGGCAGATCGGCGTGGAGACCCAGTACTTC.

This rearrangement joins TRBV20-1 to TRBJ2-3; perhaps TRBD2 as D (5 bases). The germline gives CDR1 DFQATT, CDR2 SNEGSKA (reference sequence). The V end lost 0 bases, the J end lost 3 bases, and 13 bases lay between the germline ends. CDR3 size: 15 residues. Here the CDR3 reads CSARDLEGRTDTQYF. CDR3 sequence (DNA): TGCAGTGCTAGAGATCTCGAGGGTCGGACAGATACGCAGTATTTT.

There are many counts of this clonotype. The DNA for the CDR3 is TGTGCCAGCAGTGCGAACAGGGGAGATAGCACAGATACGCAGTATTTT. The encoded protein is CASSANRGDSTDTQYF. The J gene is TRBJ2-3, the V gene TRBV6-2 or TRBV6-3; 7 bases map to TRBD1. V lost 5 bases, J lost 0 bases, and 8 bases stayed unmatched. The germline V gene has CDR1 MNHEY and CDR2 SVGEGT. This CDR3 region has 16 residues.

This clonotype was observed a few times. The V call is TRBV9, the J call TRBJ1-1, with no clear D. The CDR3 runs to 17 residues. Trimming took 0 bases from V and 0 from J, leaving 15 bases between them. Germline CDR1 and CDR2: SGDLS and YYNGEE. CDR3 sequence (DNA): TGTGCCAGCAGCGTAGGAGTAGAGGTGGGGATGAACACTGAAGCTTTCTTT. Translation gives CASSVGVEVGMNTEAFF.

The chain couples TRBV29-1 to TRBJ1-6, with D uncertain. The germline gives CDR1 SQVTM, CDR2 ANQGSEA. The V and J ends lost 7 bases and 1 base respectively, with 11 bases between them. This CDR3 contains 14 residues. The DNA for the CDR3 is TGCAGCGGCGATACGCGGTCCTATAATTCACCCCTCCACTTT. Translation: CSGDTRSYNSPLHF.

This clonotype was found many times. CDR3 sequence reads: CASSLLRSPYEQYF. The CDR3 DNA sequence: TGTGCCAGCAGTTTGTTAAGATCCCCCTACGAGCAGTACTTC. The rearrangement links TRBV28 to TRBJ2-7; D uncertain. V gave up 3 bases and J gave up 2 bases, with 11 bases separating them. This CDR3 contains 14 residues. The germline gives CDR1 MDHEN, CDR2 SYDVKM. The full variable domain, in which reference TRBV28 and TRBJ2-7 provide the parts outside the CDR3, is DVKVTQSSRYLVKRTGEKVFLECVQDMDHENMFWYRQDPGLGLRLIYFSYDVKMKEKGDIPEGYSVSREKKERFSLILESASTNQTSMYLCASSLLRSPYEQYFGPGTRLTVT.